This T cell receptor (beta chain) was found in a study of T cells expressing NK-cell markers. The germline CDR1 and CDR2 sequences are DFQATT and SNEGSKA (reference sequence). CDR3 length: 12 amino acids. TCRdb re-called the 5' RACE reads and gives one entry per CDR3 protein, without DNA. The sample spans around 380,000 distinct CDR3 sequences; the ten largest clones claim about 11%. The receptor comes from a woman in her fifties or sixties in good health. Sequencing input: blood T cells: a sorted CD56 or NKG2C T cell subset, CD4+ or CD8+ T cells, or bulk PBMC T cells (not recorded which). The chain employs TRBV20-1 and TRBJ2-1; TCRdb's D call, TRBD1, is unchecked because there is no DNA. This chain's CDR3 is CSGGTLYNEQFF.